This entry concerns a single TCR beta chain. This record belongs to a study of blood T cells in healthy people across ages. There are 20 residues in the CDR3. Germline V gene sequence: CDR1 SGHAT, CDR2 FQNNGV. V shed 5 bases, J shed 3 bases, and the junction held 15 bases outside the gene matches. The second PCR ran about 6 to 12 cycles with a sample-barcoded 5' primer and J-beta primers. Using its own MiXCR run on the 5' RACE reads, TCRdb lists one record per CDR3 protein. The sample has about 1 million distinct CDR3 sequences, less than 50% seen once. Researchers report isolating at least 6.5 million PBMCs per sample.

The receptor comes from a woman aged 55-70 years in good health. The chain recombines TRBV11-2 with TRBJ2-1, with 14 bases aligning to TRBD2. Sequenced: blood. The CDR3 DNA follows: TGTGCCAGCAGCCAACGATACGGGACTAGCGGGAGAAGGGGCTACAATGAGCAGTTCTTC. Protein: CASSQRYGTSGRRGYNEQFF.